The entry below gives a single TCR beta chain sequence along with its context. What it recognizes is unknown. The data were taken from a study of graft-versus-host responses after intestinal transplantation. Study-level background: Isolated intestinal, liver-intestinal, or multivisceral transplants had been given to the recipients. The study gave all recipients anti-thymocyte globulin induction, then tacrolimus and steroids for 2 to 3 years. Study results and caveats: GvH clone levels peaked in circulation, and this peak was associated with early post-transplant HvG declines.

Germline V lookup: CDR1 SGHVS, CDR2 FQNEAQ. The CDR3 sequence is 13 residues long. With V trimmed by 5 bases and J by 12 bases, 9 bases remained unmatched. Profiled with immunoSEQ multiplex PCR; TCRdb holds only in-frame clones, not every one. This table has over 75,000 clones, approximately 90% appearing once. The gene calls are TRBV7-8 and TRBJ2-1; TRBD2 matches at 8 bases. This TCR was sampled from a human donor who was the organ donor for an intestinal transplant. The sample here was unstimulated CD4+ T cells sorted from spleen or lymph node cells, taken before transplant. The CDR3 DNA reads as TGTGCCAGCAGCCCGGAACGGGAGGGGGTGCAGTTCTTC. It is translated as CASSPEREGVQFF.